This T cell receptor (beta chain) was observed in a study of T cell clusters in autoimmune cytopenias (dated by TCRdb to between 2018 and 2021). About the study as a whole: Healthy donor controls had a mean age of almost 57 years and a median age of approximately 62 years, with about 50% of the 43 female. In autoimmune cytopenia patients, peripheral blood TRB and IGH repertoires were sequenced during active disease and over treatment follow-up, together with healthy, CLL and autoimmune hepatitis controls. The goal of the study was to find out whether patients with autoimmune cytopenia have a disease-specific immune repertoire signature that could be used as a blood-based biomarker. TRB sequencing reached a median depth of roughly 50,000 reads per sample and yielded a median of about 2,400 distinct TRB clonotypes per sample. Autoimmune hepatitis repertoires were compared with those of around 20 age- and sex-matched healthy donors. For primary cytopenia the controls were 20 to 30 age-matched healthy donors, whereas for secondary cytopenia the controls were 13 to 15 age-matched CLL patients. The full study reports these points: A lack of physiological T cell clusters in primary autoimmune cytopenia patients was suggested by GLIPH, as 51 clusters were found to be exclusive to healthy donors versus 15 to 20 exclusive to patients. The cluster-lack signature was not observed for secondary cytopenia versus CLL, as the signature was apparently masked by the dominant lymphoma-associated repertoire. The T cell clusters were only ever defined in silico, so experimental validation of their functional role was still needed. The TRB repertoire shifts, including less even repertoires in secondary cytopenia and CLL, mostly reflected lymphoma bias and not autoimmunity. Healthy donors had almost three times as many exclusive TRB clusters as active autoimmune hepatitis patients, a finding consistent with an autoimmunity-wide signature.

TRB rearrangements were amplified by multiplex PCR using a touch-down protocol with TRB-A and TRB-B primer pools mixed in one tube. Illumina adapters and sample indices were added to the amplicons through two consecutive PCR reactions performed with Phusion HS II polymerase. After gel purification with the NucleoSpin Gel and PCR Clean-up kit, the amplicons were quantified by Qubit and checked for quality on an Agilent 2100 Bioanalyzer. Libraries were sequenced on an Illumina MiSeq using 600-cycle, single-indexed, paired-end runs. On the study's bioinformatics: TRB reads were aligned and assembled with MiXCR version 2.1.12 using the default MiXCR reference library. A clone was defined by each unique CDR3 nucleotide sequence, and the analysis included only productive sequences supported by at least two reads. Repertoire diversity was assessed by alpha-parameterized diversity profiles (alpha 0 to 5), including Shannon (alpha 1) and Simpson (alpha 2) indices, computed with an R script. The tcR package was used to compute combinatorial TRB VJ usage, and cohorts were compared on this usage by principal component analysis with ade4. GLIPH was used to cluster TCRbeta CDR3s in pairs of cohorts matched for age and read depth, and a Wilcoxon test was used to compare cluster frequencies. TCRdb reprocessed the sequencing reads and holds a single record per CDR3 protein sequence, with no DNA. Here the V and J calls rest on TCRdb's processing, not on the authors' analysis. The sample's clone listing holds more than 5,000 distinct CDR3 sequences. Around 14% of the sample is taken by the ten largest.

TRB amplification used 250 ng of peripheral blood genomic DNA, some 38,000 genome equivalents, per sample. Concerning this clonotype: Its antigen remains undetermined.

CDR1 and CDR2 are drawn from the germline V gene: LGHNT, FRNRAP. The CDR3 goes from the cysteine to the phenylalanine over 13 residues. No DNA has been recorded. This sample also belongs to another study, concerning T cell repertoires in aging, cancer and after chemotherapy. As noted in the second study: Donors were distributed across six age groups ranging from 30 or younger to 70 or older, with at least three individuals included per group. Healthy donor control TCR repertoires were recorded over several months to years and showed clear clonal overlap across re-sampling. In total, the full dataset held 8.5 million to 9.5 million TCR reads. Untreated patients with hematological or solid cancers showed significantly lower blood TCR diversity and higher clonality than age-matched healthy donors. In healthy donors, the decline in TCR diversity with age was mainly due to loss of richness, whereas in cancer patients loss of evenness also played a role. In both cancer cohorts, the median generation probability rose over the chemotherapy interval, which suggests that the repertoire was reconstituted through rebound thymic output. According to the authors, the repertoire data do not permit conclusions about immunological memory after chemotherapy. The study profiled peripheral blood TCR beta repertoires from healthy donors and cancer patients to examine immunoaging and T cell reconstitution after chemotherapy. A cohort of 200 to 250 cancer patients (94 with hematological and some 120 with solid cancers) was assembled, and approximately 97 healthy donors were included as a reference group. TRB sequences were processed with MiXCR versions 2.12 and 3.0.5. Shannon diversity, evenness, clonality (one minus evenness), and alpha-parameterized diversity profiles from alpha 0 to 5 were included as repertoire metrics. The IGoR algorithm was used to calculate generation probabilities for clones in the paired samples taken before and after chemotherapy.

The chain is encoded by TRBV12-5 joined to TRBJ2-1. The sequenced material came from peripheral blood. The sequence was collected from a human donor in good health. The CDR3 protein: CASGLAPYNEQFF.